The 18 T cell receptor beta chains below all came from one sample that was sequenced in a study of PD-L1 blockade in urothelial cancer. Clones were read by immunoSEQ multiplex PCR, and TCRdb kept only the in-frame ones, dropping some. Counted here are some 40,000 clones, 82% occurring once; the ten biggest clones make up roughly 18%. The sequences come from PBMCs, collected around atezolizumab (anti-PD-L1) treatment. These receptors were taken from a man aged 60-69 years with urothelial cancer.

The chain uses TRBV19 and TRBJ1-6; tentative D call: TRBD1 (5 bases). The germline gives CDR1 LNHDA, CDR2 SQIVND (reference sequence). There are 14 residues in the CDR3. V dropped 6 bases and J dropped 8 bases, with 14 bases sitting between them. The DNA of the CDR3 is TGTGCCAGTAGGGGGGGACGATCACATTCACCCCTCCACTTT. This translates into CASRGGRSHSPLHF. Variable domain in full (rest from reference TRBV19 and TRBJ1-6): DGGITQSPKYLFRKEGQNVTLSCEQNLNHDAMYWYRQDPGQGLRLIYYSQIVNDFQKGDIAEGYSVSREKKESFPLTVTSAQKNPTAFYLCASRGGRSHSPLHFGNGTRLTVT.

The rearrangement uses TRBV4-1 and TRBJ2-1, with D possibly TRBD2 on 7 matching bases. This CDR3 is built from 16 residues. From germline, CDR1 is MGHRA and CDR2 YSYEKL. Trimming took 1 base from V and 6 from J, leaving 16 bases between them. CDR3 residues: CASSQAGGREVNEQFF. The CDR3 region has the DNA TGCGCCAGCAGCCAAGCGGGGGGCCGCGAGGTCAATGAGCAGTTCTTC.

This clone was detected only once. V and J are TRBV5-1 and TRBJ1-1; 7 bases are shared with TRBD1. The germline gives CDR1 SGHRS, CDR2 YFSETQ. V trimming: 0 bases; J trimming: 8 bases; junction bases outside the gene matches: 4. The CDR3 length is 13 residues. In nucleotides, the CDR3 is TGCGCCAGCAGCTTGGGAGGACAGGAGGAAGCTTTCTTT. Translated: CASSLGGQEEAFF. Together with reference TRBV5-1 and TRBJ1-1, the CDR3 gives the full variable domain: KAGVTQTPRYLIKTRGQQVTLSCSPISGHRSVSWYQQTPGQGLQFLFEYFSETQRNKGNFPGRFSGRQFSNSRSEMNVSTLELGDSALYLCASSLGGQEEAFFGQGTRLTVV.

The chain links TRBV7-6 to TRBJ1-1; 9 bases agree with TRBD1. The CDR3 has 17 amino acids. V shed 5 bases, J shed 0 bases, and the junction held 10 bases outside the gene matches. Germline V gene lookup returns CDR1 SGHVS and CDR2 FNYEAQ. CDR3 in amino acids: CASSRLAGQGMNTEAFF. In DNA, the CDR3 is TGTGCCAGCAGCCGACTCGCCGGACAGGGGATGAACACTGAAGCTTTCTTT.

This clone was seen a single time. The gene calls are TRBV28 and TRBJ1-2, with D perhaps TRBD1 (5 bases). Trimming took 6 bases from V and 8 from J, leaving 13 bases between them. This CDR3 has 12 residues. From germline, CDR1 is MDHEN and CDR2 SYDVKM. In DNA, the CDR3 is TGTGCCAGCAGCCGCAGGGTGGGCGGCTACACCTTC. Protein product: CASSRRVGGYTF.

The count of this clone is one. This chain links TRBV2 with TRBJ2-5, with 7 bases aligning to TRBD2. The CDR3 length is 17 residues. V was pared by 6 bases and J by 2 bases, with 15 bases of the junction left unmatched. CDR1 is SNHLY and CDR2 is FYNNEI in the germline V gene. CDR3 in DNA: TGTGCCAGCAGCGGGGGGAATTTTGGGGGACTTCAAGAGACCCAGTACTTC. This codes for CASSGGNFGGLQETQYF.

The chain employs TRBV7-9 and TRBJ2-2; tentatively, D is TRBD2 (6 bases). Germline CDR1 is SEHNR and CDR2 is FQNEAQ (reference sequence). Trimming removed 0 bases at V and 6 bases at J, with 14 bases between. CDR3 length equals 16 residues. CDR3 loop: CASSLASGEAPGELFF. CDR3 DNA sequence: TGTGCCAGCAGCTTAGCGTCGGGGGAGGCCCCCGGGGAGCTGTTTTTT.

This rearrangement joins TRBV2 to TRBJ1-2; D is unresolved. Germline loops: CDR1 SNHLY, CDR2 FYNNEI. The CDR3 spans 17 residues. The germline V and J ends were trimmed by 6 bases and 2 bases, with 22 bases remaining between them. For the CDR3, the DNA is TGTGCCAGCAGGGGTAGTTCAGGAGGGCTAAGGAACTATGGCTACACCTTC. Encoded protein: CASRGSSGGLRNYGYTF. Full variable domain (outside the CDR3, taken from reference TRBV2 and TRBJ1-2): EPEVTQTPSHQVTQMGQEVILRCVPISNHLYFYWYRQILGQKVEFLVSFYNNEISEKSEIFDDQFSVERPDGSNFTLKIRSTKLEDSAMYFCASRGSSGGLRNYGYTFGSGTRLTVV.

The rearrangement uses TRBV2 and TRBJ2-5; 7 positions agree with TRBD1. The CDR3 totals 14 residues. CDR1 SNHLY and CDR2 FYNNEI come from the germline V gene. V lost 4 bases, J lost 1 base, and 3 bases stayed unmatched. In nucleotides, the CDR3 is TGTGCCAGCAGTGTGGGGACAGTCCAAGAGACCCAGTACTTC. Translating gives CASSVGTVQETQYF.

V gene TRBV6-1 combines with J gene TRBJ2-7, with D tentatively TRBD1 (6 bases). The CDR3 loop spans 15 amino acids. Trimming removed 4 bases from V and 4 bases from J, with 17 bases in between. The V gene's germline CDR1 is MNHNS and CDR2 SASEGT. This CDR3 is CASSAYKTGNYEQYF. Written as DNA, the CDR3 is TGTGCCAGCAGTGCATACAAGACAGGAAATTACGAGCAGTACTTC.

The rearrangement uses TRBV30 and TRBJ1-6; no firm D call. The CDR3 contains 14 residues. The ends were cut back, 3 bases at V and 0 bases at J, with 6 bases in the middle. The germline gives CDR1 GTSNPN, CDR2 SVGIG (reference sequence). The CDR3 bases are TGTGCCTGGAGCGGGAGCTCCTATAATTCACCCCTCCACTTT. As protein: CAWSGSSYNSPLHF.

V and J are TRBV7-6 and TRBJ2-3; D is perhaps TRBD2 (7 bases). Trimming pared 3 bases from V and 0 bases from J, leaving 16 bases between. In germline, CDR1 is SGHVS, CDR2 FNYEAQ. The CDR3 totals 17 residues. The CDR3 coding sequence is TGTGCCAGCAGCTTGGGGGTCCCGGGGGGCAGCACAGATACGCAGTATTTT. It yields the protein CASSLGVPGGSTDTQYF.

The chain is built from TRBV10-3 and TRBJ1-2, with D possibly being TRBD1 (5 bases). The V end was cut by 4 bases, the J end by 4 bases, with 7 bases between. CDR1 and CDR2 (germline): ENHRY, SYGVKD. This CDR3 is 12 amino acids long. The CDR3 sequence is CAISVQGYGYTF. Written as DNA, the CDR3 is TGTGCCATCAGTGTCCAGGGCTATGGCTACACCTTC.

The chain uses TRBV6-5 and TRBJ1-2; 10 bases line up with TRBD1. V lost 2 bases to trimming and J lost 4 bases; unmatched junction nucleotides: 4. Per the germline V gene, CDR1 is MNHEY and CDR2 is SVGAGI. The CDR3 contains 15 residues. The CDR3 loop is CASSYQGQGSYGYTF. The CDR3 region has the DNA TGTGCCAGCAGTTACCAGGGACAGGGGTCCTATGGCTACACCTTC.

The chain couples TRBV9 to TRBJ2-2; 9 bases match TRBD1. This CDR3 has 15 amino acids. V shed 4 bases and J 5 bases; nucleotides not matched to a gene: 6. Germline V gene data show CDR1 as SGDLS and CDR2 as YYNGEE. The DNA for the CDR3 is TGTGCCAGCAGCCCGCGACAGGGGGGAACCGGGGAGCTGTTTTTT. Translation gives CASSPRQGGTGELFF.

There are a few counts of this clone. The chain joins TRBV28 to TRBJ2-3; D gene unclear. This CDR3 region has 15 residues. V lost 6 bases, J lost 1 base, and 14 bases lay in between. From germline, CDR1 is MDHEN and CDR2 SYDVKM. CDR3 residues: CASRVMAHRTDTQYF. The DNA of the CDR3 is TGTGCCAGCAGGGTGATGGCCCATCGCACAGATACGCAGTATTTT.

CDR3 amino acids: CASSRQGETEAFF. The CDR3 DNA follows: TGTGCCAGCAGTAGGCAGGGTGAAACTGAAGCTTTCTTT. J is TRBJ1-1 and V is TRBV28; D is possibly TRBD1 (5 bases). The CDR3 length is 13 residues. Germline assignment: CDR1 MDHEN and CDR2 SYDVKM. V dropped 5 bases and J dropped 5 bases, with 12 bases sitting between them.

This clone was picked up a small number of times. The chain is built from TRBV30 and TRBJ1-6; D unresolved. CDR1 and CDR2 (germline): GTSNPN, SVGIG (reference sequence). The V end was cut by 1 base, the J end by 0 bases, with 13 bases between. The CDR3 runs 17 residues. The CDR3 reads CAWSAGRSSSYNSPLHF. Here the CDR3 DNA reads TGTGCCTGGAGTGCAGGCAGATCCAGCTCCTATAATTCACCCCTCCACTTT.